This TCR beta chain was obtained from a study of blood T cell repertoires in COVID-19. Participant age was roughly 18 to 90 years, and participants resided in 24 US areas. The CDR3 covers 15 residues. CDR1 and CDR2 (germline): MNHEY, SVGAGI. Trimming removed 2 bases from V and 6 bases from J; junction bases left unmatched: 4. Method: immunoSEQ multiplex PCR; TCRdb's copy keeps in-frame clones and lacks some. The sample yields some 140,000 clones, approximately 81% seen once. This receptor was identified in a man in his forties with acute COVID-19. Sequenced input: PBMCs or T cells enriched from blood (not recorded which). The V call is TRBV6-5, the J call TRBJ1-5; TRBD1 agrees at 10 bases. CDR3 loop: CASSYTGTGVQPQHF. The CDR3 coding sequence is TGTGCCAGCAGTTACACCGGGACAGGGGTTCAGCCCCAGCATTTT.